One sample yielded the 18 T cell receptor beta chains listed below, sequenced in a study of Ad26.COV2.S vaccination and SARS-CoV-2 variants (TCRdb year 2021). Library preparation was by the immunoSEQ multiplex PCR assay. In TCRdb, the immuneACCESS table is reduced to in-frame sequences with V and J assigned. These tables do not hold every clone; where another copy was compared, an unresolved V gene accounts for under half, and the others remain unexplained. The sample profile shows 430,000 or so clones; around 90% of them were found once. The ten largest clones represent 12% of the sample. This specimen's treatment or condition label, per the study, means: some 20 received Ad26.COV2.S at low or high dose, single or two shots; several received placebo; per-sample allocation not given. Repertoires of vaccine and placebo recipients were sequenced from samples collected on day 63 after the first injection.

Sequenced here: peripheral blood, sampled in a trial of Ad26.COV2.S vaccine versus placebo. All receptors come from a person between 18 and 65 years old who received the Ad26.COV2.S COVID-19 vaccine or a placebo.

The chain carries TRBV5-4 and TRBJ2-2; D possibly corresponds to TRBD2 (7 bases). There are 16 residues in the CDR3. V was pared by 0 bases and J by 4 bases, with 13 bases between. Germline CDR1 is SGHNT and CDR2 is YYREEE (reference sequence). CDR3: CASSLVGGLGTGELFF. Here the CDR3 DNA reads TGTGCCAGCAGCTTGGTCGGGGGGCTTGGCACCGGGGAGCTGTTTTTT.

V usage is TRBV18 and J usage is TRBJ1-1; D call uncertain. CDR3 size: 15 residues. The germline CDR1 and CDR2 sequences are KGHSH and LQKENI. V lost 3 bases and J lost 3, with 14 bases in between. CDR3 DNA: TGTGCCAGCTCACCTCAACGGGGTGGGTACACTGAAGCTTTCTTT. As protein: CASSPQRGGYTEAFF.

The V and J genes are TRBV2 and TRBJ2-5; D is unresolved. The V gene lost 4 bases and the J gene lost 5 bases, with 5 bases spanning the gap. Germline V lookup: CDR1 SNHLY, CDR2 FYNNEI. The CDR3 loop spans 11 amino acids. The CDR3 DNA follows: TGTGCCAGCAGTGTTTCTGAGACCCAGTACTTC. It is translated as CASSVSETQYF.

The chain combines TRBV29-1 with TRBJ2-5, with 14 bases fitting TRBD2. The germline V gene has CDR1 SQVTM and CDR2 ANQGSEA. This CDR3 has 14 residues. Trimming cost V 7 bases and J 6 bases; bases outside gene matches: 7. Here the CDR3 reads CSAVGLAGVKTQYF. The CDR3 DNA sequence: TGCAGCGCCGTGGGACTAGCGGGAGTGAAGACCCAGTACTTC.

The V and J genes are TRBV6-2 or TRBV6-3 and TRBJ1-6; D remains unclear. The V end lost 5 bases, the J end lost 5 bases, and 13 bases lay between the germline ends. The length of the CDR3 is 15 residues. Looked up from germline, CDR1 is MNHEY and CDR2 is SVGEGT. CDR3 bases: TGTGCCAGCAGTACCGTTGGTCGAAATAATTCACCCCTCCACTTT. Amino acids: CASSTVGRNNSPLHF.

V usage is TRBV4-2 and J usage is TRBJ1-5, with D tentatively TRBD1 (6 bases). Germline-derived CDR1 and CDR2 are LGHNA and YNFKEQ. The CDR3 extends over 15 amino acids. Between the trimmed V and J ends, which lost 4 bases and 0 bases, there was a span of 10 bases. The CDR3 DNA is TGTGCCAGCAGCCTGGCAGGGGATAGCAATCAGCCCCAGCATTTT. Its protein is CASSLAGDSNQPQHF.

The chain uses TRBV28 and TRBJ1-5; D remains ambiguous. CDR1 is MDHEN and CDR2 is SYDVKM in the germline V gene. V lost 3 bases and J 4 bases, leaving 4 bases between the germline ends. The CDR3 sequence is 12 residues long. CDR3 nucleotide sequence: TGTGCCAGCAGTTTTAGAAATCAGCCCCAGCATTTT. This encodes CASSFRNQPQHF. The whole variable domain, filled in from reference TRBV28 and TRBJ1-5, reads DVKVTQSSRYLVKRTGEKVFLECVQDMDHENMFWYRQDPGLGLRLIYFSYDVKMKEKGDIPEGYSVSREKKERFSLILESASTNQTSMYLCASSFRNQPQHFGDGTRLSIL.

The chain couples TRBV20-1 to TRBJ1-6; the D gene is possibly TRBD1 (5 bases). The CDR3 spans 17 residues. Trimming left V 3 bases short and J 0 bases short, with 15 bases between. The germline CDR1 and CDR2 sequences are DFQATT and SNEGSKA (reference sequence). The CDR3 DNA follows: TGCAGTGCTAGTCCCGCGGGGCCGAGCTCCTATAATTCACCCCTCCACTTT. This encodes CSASPAGPSSYNSPLHF.

This chain links TRBV7-2 with TRBJ1-2; 9 bases fit TRBD1. V trimming: 4 bases; J trimming: 5 bases; junction bases outside the gene matches: 5. This CDR3 is 14 amino acids long. Per germline, CDR1 SGHTA and CDR2 FQGNSA. The CDR3 DNA reads TGTGCCAGCAGCTCACAGACAGGGGGATATGGCTACACCTTC. Encoded protein: CASSSQTGGYGYTF.

The V and J genes are TRBV28 and TRBJ2-3; 7 bases align to TRBD2. The ends lost 6 bases at V and 9 bases at J; junction bases unmatched: 21. Germline-derived CDR1 and CDR2 are MDHEN and SYDVKM. There are 17 residues in the CDR3. CDR3 residues: CASSPTRRGRWEGTQYF. The CDR3 DNA reads as TGTGCCAGCAGCCCCACTAGAAGAGGGAGATGGGAGGGGACGCAGTATTTT.

The chain combines TRBV5-3 with TRBJ1-1; TRBD1 aligns across 8 bases. TRBV5-3 counts as an open reading frame of uncertain function. This CDR3 spans 15 amino acids. J gave up 1 base and V 4 bases, and 6 bases lay outside the gene matches. CDR3 amino acids: CARSAPGQENTEAFF. The CDR3 DNA sequence: TGTGCCAGAAGCGCACCGGGACAGGAGAACACTGAAGCTTTCTTT.

The V call is TRBV19, the J call TRBJ2-7; 7 bases are shared with TRBD1. Germline V gene sequence: CDR1 LNHDA, CDR2 SQIVND (reference sequence). The CDR3 is 14 amino acids. Germline trimming cut 6 bases from V and 0 bases from J; bases unmatched to any gene: 5. The CDR3 sequence is CASSPGGASYEQYF. The CDR3 DNA reads as TGTGCCAGTAGCCCAGGGGGTGCCTCCTACGAGCAGTACTTC.

CDR3 DNA: TGTGCCAGCAGTTACTCGGCGGGAGGGCCCAATGAGCAGTTCTTC. Encoded protein: CASSYSAGGPNEQFF. This sequence joins TRBV6-5 and TRBJ2-1, with 9 bases aligning to TRBD2. The CDR3 extends over 15 amino acids. J gave up 6 bases and V 0 bases, and 3 bases lay outside the gene matches. Germline V gene data show CDR1 as MNHEY and CDR2 as SVGAGI.

The chain combines TRBV19 with TRBJ2-3; D not resolved. Deletions cut 10 bases from V and 4 bases from J, with 12 bases between. Germline CDR1 reads LNHDA; CDR2 reads SQIVND (reference sequence). The CDR3 consists of 12 residues. Written as DNA, the CDR3 is TGTGCCACTCATGGTCCCTCAGATACGCAGTATTTT. This translates into CATHGPSDTQYF.

This clone was detected only a few times. The rearrangement joins TRBV10-3 to TRBJ1-5, with TRBD1 matching 9 bases. J gave up 1 base and V 10 bases, and 11 bases lay outside the gene matches. The CDR3 has 16 residues. Germline loops: CDR1 ENHRY, CDR2 SYGVKD. CDR3: CATKRDRESSNQPQHF. For the CDR3, the DNA is TGTGCCACCAAGCGGGACAGGGAAAGCAGCAATCAGCCCCAGCATTTT.

The genes are TRBV25-1 and TRBJ1-2; D gene uncertain. V shed 4 bases and J shed 2 bases, with 5 bases lying between them. CDR1 and CDR2 from the germline V gene are MGHDK and SYGVNS. This CDR3 has 12 residues. The CDR3 spells CASSVGNYGYTF. The CDR3 DNA reads TGTGCCAGCAGTGTGGGCAACTATGGCTACACCTTC.

This chain joins TRBV28 and TRBJ1-5; a possible D gene is TRBD1 (6 bases). Looked up from germline, CDR1 is MDHEN and CDR2 is SYDVKM. This CDR3 contains 15 residues. The V end was cut by 8 bases, the J end by 3 bases, with 17 bases between. In DNA form, the CDR3 reads TGTGCCAGCTTTTCCACAGGGCAGGTCAATCAGCCCCAGCATTTT. It yields the protein CASFSTGQVNQPQHF.

The rearrangement links TRBV11-2 to TRBJ1-1, with D uncertain. In germline, CDR1 is SGHAT, CDR2 FQNNGV. Trimming removed 5 bases at V and 1 base at J, with 8 bases between. The CDR3 runs 13 residues. CDR3 in amino acids: CASSPLENTEAFF. CDR3 DNA: TGTGCCAGCAGCCCATTAGAGAACACTGAAGCTTTCTTT.